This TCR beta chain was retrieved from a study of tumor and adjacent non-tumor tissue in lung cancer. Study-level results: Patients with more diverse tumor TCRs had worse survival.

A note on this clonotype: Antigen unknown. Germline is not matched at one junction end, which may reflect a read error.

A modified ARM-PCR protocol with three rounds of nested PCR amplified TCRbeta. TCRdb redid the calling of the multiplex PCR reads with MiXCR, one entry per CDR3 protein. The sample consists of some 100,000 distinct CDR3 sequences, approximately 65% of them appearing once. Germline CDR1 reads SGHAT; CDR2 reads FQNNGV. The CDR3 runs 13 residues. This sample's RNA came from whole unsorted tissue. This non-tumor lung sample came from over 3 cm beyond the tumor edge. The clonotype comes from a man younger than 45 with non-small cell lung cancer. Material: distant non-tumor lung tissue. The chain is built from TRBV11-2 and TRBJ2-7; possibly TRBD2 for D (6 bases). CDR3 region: CASSMGRTYVQYF. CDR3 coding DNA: TGTGCCAGCAGCATGGGGAGGACCTACGTGCAGTACTTC.